Shown below are 27 T cell receptor beta chains from a single sample sequenced in a study of molecular identifiers for immune sequencing clone quantification. TCRdb recomputed calls from the PCR reads with MiXCR, one row per CDR3 protein. The data show hundreds of thousands of distinct CDR3 sequences, around 25% seen once. Sequenced sample: naive CD8+ T cells from blood, with Jurkat cell RNA spiked in. As to subset: FACS-sorted CD8+CD4-CCR7+CD45RA+ naive T cells. The origin of the receptors is a human donor in good health. Some libraries in this study had Jurkat cell RNA spiked in.

As for this clonotype: This may stem from a read error, because a much larger clone lies one nucleotide away. The final CDR3 position lacks the conserved phenylalanine or tryptophan, pointing to a likely read error. The V call is TRBV9, the J call TRBJ1-1, with D possibly matching TRBD1 (5 bases). Germline V gives CDR1 SGDLS, CDR2 YYNGEE. The V gene lost 4 bases and the J gene lost 2 bases, with 15 bases spanning the gap. The CDR3 is 15 residues long. CDR3 DNA sequence: TGTGCCAGCAGCCCCACGGGACCTTTTAACACTGAAGCTTTCGTT. Protein sequence: CASSPTGPFNTEAFV.

The V gene is TRBV14, the J gene TRBJ2-7, with 9 bases lining up with TRBD2. The V and J ends lost 5 bases and 4 bases, in that order; junction bases with no gene match: 12. Germline V gene data show CDR1 as SGHDN and CDR2 as FVKESK. The CDR3 length is 16 residues. CDR3 amino acids: CASSSGLAINSYEQYF. For the CDR3, the DNA is TGTGCCAGCAGCTCCGGACTAGCGATCAATTCATACGAGCAGTACTTC.

The genes are TRBV27 and TRBJ2-1; D gene uncertain. This CDR3 contains 11 residues. Germline V lookup: CDR1 MNHEY, CDR2 SMNVEV (reference sequence). With 5 bases removed from V and 8 bases from J, the gap between germline ends came to 7 bases. In DNA form, the CDR3 reads TGTGCCAGCAGTCTGGGGTATGAGCAGTTCTTC. Translation: CASSLGYEQFF.

This clonotype was counted only a few times. The chain is built from TRBV7-8 and TRBJ1-4; D is undetermined. CDR1 is SGHVS and CDR2 is FQNEAQ in the germline V gene. The ends were cut back, 5 bases at V and 0 bases at J, with 10 bases in the middle. This CDR3 comprises 15 residues. CDR3 sequence: CASSQRISTNEKLFF. The DNA for the CDR3 is TGTGCCAGCAGCCAACGAATTTCAACTAATGAAAAACTGTTTTTT.

With respect to this clonotype: One base away lies a much larger clone, so this may be a sequencing read error. The genes are TRBV5-1 and TRBJ2-3; D gene uncertain. The germline gives CDR1 SGHRS, CDR2 YFSETQ. V lost 0 bases and J 1 base, leaving 9 bases between the germline ends. CDR3 length: 15 amino acids. CDR3 loop: CASSLGQDRTDTQYF. Written as DNA, the CDR3 is TGCGCCAGCAGCTTGGGGCAGGATCGCACAGATACGCAGTATTTT.

This clonotype showed up many times. The J gene is TRBJ2-3, the V gene TRBV13, with 11 bases identical to TRBD2. Germline V gene data show CDR1 as PRHDT and CDR2 as FYEKMQ (reference sequence). With 4 bases clipped from V and 2 bases from J, the junction kept 5 bases outside the gene matches. The length of the CDR3 is 16 residues. CDR3 protein: CASSSSGGTHTDTQYF. CDR3 nucleotide sequence: TGTGCCAGCAGCTCTAGCGGGGGGACCCACACAGATACGCAGTATTTT.

This clonotype came up many times. The chain carries TRBV27 and TRBJ2-6; 7 bases are shared with TRBD1. Trimming took 5 bases from V and 1 from J; bases not matched to a gene: 8. Germline-derived CDR1 and CDR2 are MNHEY and SMNVEV (reference sequence). The CDR3 loop spans 17 amino acids. The CDR3 coding sequence is TGTGCCAGCAGTGTAGGGACAGTTAGGTCTGGGGCCAACGTCCTGACTTTC. Its protein product is CASSVGTVRSGANVLTF. Together with reference TRBV27 and TRBJ2-6, the CDR3 gives the full variable domain: EAQVTQNPRYLITVTGKKLTVTCSQNMNHEYMSWYRQDPGLGLRQIYYSMNVEVTDKGDVPEGYKVSRKEKRNFPLILESPSPNQTSLYFCASSVGTVRSGANVLTFGAGSRLTVL.

V gene TRBV4-1 combines with J gene TRBJ2-7; D is undetermined. This CDR3 comprises 14 residues. Germline-derived CDR1 and CDR2 are MGHRA and YSYEKL. Between the trimmed V and J ends, which lost 3 bases and 1 base, there was a span of 10 bases. CDR3 region: CASSHFLPSYEQYF. The CDR3 nucleotides are TGCGCCAGCAGCCACTTCTTACCATCCTACGAGCAGTACTTC.

This chain connects TRBV13 to TRBJ2-7; possibly TRBD1 for D (6 bases). V shed 6 bases and J shed 4 bases, with 16 bases lying between them. The V gene's germline CDR1 is PRHDT and CDR2 FYEKMQ (reference sequence). The CDR3 has 14 residues. The DNA for the CDR3 is TGTGCCAGCAGTGGGGACAATATCGGATACGAGCAGTACTTC. It specifies CASSGDNIGYEQYF.

This clonotype was seen at least ten times. This rearrangement joins TRBV24-1 to TRBJ1-5; D is possibly TRBD1 (6 bases). V lost 9 bases, J lost 3 bases, and 14 bases lay in between. CDR3 size: 14 residues. Germline lookup yields CDR1 KGHDR and CDR2 SFDVKD. DNA of the CDR3: TGTGCCACCCTCGTAGACAGGATCAATCAGCCCCAGCATTTT. It is translated as CATLVDRINQPQHF.

This clonotype was observed a handful of times. The V call is TRBV4-3, the J call TRBJ1-1, with D unresolved. The V gene lost 2 bases and the J gene lost 1 base, with 11 bases spanning the gap. The germline V gene encodes CDR1 LGHNA and CDR2 YSLEER. CDR3 size: 15 residues. This CDR3 reads CASSQLISANTEAFF. In DNA, the CDR3 is TGCGCCAGCAGCCAATTGATTTCTGCGAACACTGAAGCTTTCTTT.

In regard to this clonotype: A much larger clone lies a single base off, so this may be a read error. Here the CDR3 DNA reads TGTGCCGGCAGTTTTTCAGGGTCCGGTCAGCCCCAGCATTTT. Its protein is CAGSFSGSGQPQHF. The rearrangement links TRBV27 to TRBJ1-5, with D perhaps matching TRBD1 (5 bases). This CDR3 region has 14 residues. CDR1 and CDR2 (germline): MNHEY, SMNVEV (reference sequence).

This clonotype was picked up many times. V and J are TRBV10-3 and TRBJ2-3, with 9 positions matching TRBD2. The CDR3 is 15 amino acids. J lost 4 bases, V lost 10 bases, and 12 bases had no gene match. The germline CDR1 and CDR2 sequences are ENHRY and SYGVKD. The CDR3 DNA reads TGTGCCACTTCCCCGGGACTAGCAAGGTCAGATACGCAGTATTTT. Translation gives CATSPGLARSDTQYF.

This clonotype appeared a few times. The rearrangement joins TRBV10-2 to TRBJ2-7; D possibly corresponds to TRBD2 (7 bases). Trimming took off 7 bases at V and 2 bases at J, with 18 bases between the two ends. This CDR3 is built from 15 residues. The V gene's germline CDR1 is WSHSY and CDR2 SAAADI. CDR3 in DNA: TGCGCCAGCACCGGAGGGGGGGACCCCCCCTACGAGCAGTACTTC. Translated: CASTGGGDPPYEQYF.

This clonotype was observed a handful of times. The chain recombines TRBV15 with TRBJ2-1, with 7 bases identical to TRBD1. Trimming took 6 bases from V and 10 from J; bases not matched to a gene: 9. This CDR3 contains 13 residues. Germline V gene sequence: CDR1 LNHNV, CDR2 YYDKDF (reference sequence). CDR3 nucleotide sequence: TGTGCCACCAGTACAGGGGCCCCTCTCGAGCAGTTCTTC. This codes for CATSTGAPLEQFF. The variable domain in full, completed from reference TRBV15 and TRBJ2-1, reads DAMVIQNPRYQVTQFGKPVTLSCSQTLNHNVMYWYQQKSSQAPKLLFHYYDKDFNNEADTPDNFQSRRPNTSFCFLDIRSPGLGDTAMYLCATSTGAPLEQFFGPGTRLTVL.

The sample holds many counts of this clonotype. CDR3 loop: CASSEKTSSLFSYEQYF. DNA of the CDR3: TGTGCCAGCAGTGAAAAGACTAGCTCCCTTTTCTCCTACGAGCAGTACTTC. This sequence joins TRBV6-1 and TRBJ2-7, with TRBD2 matching 7 bases. The CDR3 has 17 residues. V was pared by 2 bases and J by 0 bases, with 10 bases of the junction left unmatched. Germline CDR1 and CDR2: MNHNS and SASEGT.

Regarding this clonotype: A much larger clone differs from this one at a single base, so this may be a read error. This chain joins TRBV7-9 and TRBJ2-7; TRBD1 aligns across 7 bases. V lost 2 bases, J lost 0 bases, and 10 bases stayed unmatched. The CDR3 consists of 17 residues. CDR1 SEHNR and CDR2 FQNEAQ come from the germline V gene (reference sequence). The DNA for the CDR3 is TGTGCCAGCAGCTTAAGCGAGACAGGGTTCAGCTCCTACGAGCAGTACTTC. Its protein is CASSLSETGFSSYEQYF.

This clonotype was counted ten times or more. The rearrangement links TRBV6-2 or TRBV6-3 to TRBJ1-5, with D unresolved. V lost 5 bases and J lost 7, with 15 bases in between. The germline gives CDR1 MNHEY, CDR2 SVGEGT. The CDR3 runs 14 residues. The CDR3 sequence is CASSNRPTGQPQHF. CDR3 nucleotide sequence: TGTGCCAGCAGTAACCGCCCAACGGGACAGCCCCAGCATTTT.

This clonotype was seen repeatedly, ten times or more. The chain recombines TRBV19 with TRBJ2-5; 7 bases are a match to TRBD1. Germline V gene sequence: CDR1 LNHDA, CDR2 SQIVND (reference sequence). Germline trimming cut 3 bases from V and 5 bases from J; bases unmatched to any gene: 15. The CDR3 spans 17 residues. The CDR3 DNA sequence: TGTGCCAGTAGTATGGCCCGATTAGGGGGCCCTCGGGAGACCCAGTACTTC. Its protein is CASSMARLGGPRETQYF. The variable domain in full, completed from reference TRBV19 and TRBJ2-5, reads DGGITQSPKYLFRKEGQNVTLSCEQNLNHDAMYWYRQDPGQGLRLIYYSQIVNDFQKGDIAEGYSVSREKKESFPLTVTSAQKNPTAFYLCASSMARLGGPRETQYFGPGTRLLVL.

This clonotype was observed a handful of times. This chain connects TRBV6-1 to TRBJ2-4; D may be TRBD2 (6 bases). The V end was cut by 5 bases, the J end by 0 bases, with 14 bases between. The CDR3 extends over 16 amino acids. Germline V CDR1 and CDR2: MNHNS, SASEGT. The CDR3, as DNA: TGTGCCAGCAGTCCGGAGGGCTTTCTAGCCAAAAACATTCAGTACTTC. Translation: CASSPEGFLAKNIQYF.

This clonotype was detected ten times or more. The chain recombines TRBV27 with TRBJ1-1, with 7 bases fitting TRBD1. Unmatched junction bases numbered 7, after V lost 6 bases and J lost 3 bases. This CDR3 region has 14 residues. CDR1 is MNHEY and CDR2 is SMNVEV in the germline V gene (reference sequence). This CDR3 reads CASRAGRGDTEAFF. The DNA of the CDR3 is TGTGCCAGCAGGGCAGGCAGGGGGGACACTGAAGCTTTCTTT.

The genes are TRBV5-3 and TRBJ2-1; D may be TRBD1 or TRBD2 (5 bases each). TRBV5-3 carries the ORF label, with uncertain function. V dropped 8 bases and J dropped 6 bases, with 15 bases sitting between them. This CDR3 has 13 amino acids. The CDR3 DNA follows: TGTGCCAGCAGCACAACGGGACGCAATGAGCAGTTCTTC. It codes for CASSTTGRNEQFF.

Of note for this clonotype: A read error is possible here, since a much larger clone lies one base away. The chain couples TRBV7-9 to TRBJ2-3, with unresolved D. Germline V CDR1 and CDR2: SEHNR, FQNEAQ (reference sequence). Trimming pared 8 bases from V and 2 bases from J, leaving 8 bases between. This CDR3 contains 12 residues. The DNA for the CDR3 is TGTGCCAGCTGGGCAGACACAGATACGCAGTATTTT. Translated: CASWADTDTQYF.

Comments on this clonotype: A much larger clone sits a single nucleotide away, making a read error possible. The chain joins TRBV5-3 to TRBJ2-6; D not resolved. TRBV5-3 qualifies as an ORF whose function is uncertain. Trimming cost V 8 bases and J 4 bases, with 16 bases left between them. The CDR3 extends over 15 amino acids. CDR3 in amino acids: CASCLGQAGANVLTF. CDR3 nucleotide sequence: TGTGCCAGCTGCTTGGGTCAGGCCGGGGCCAACGTCCTGACTTTC.

In its sample, this clonotype was seen a few times. V usage is TRBV7-3 and J usage is TRBJ2-7, with TRBD2 matching over 13 bases. V lost 4 bases, J lost 5 bases, and 5 bases stayed unmatched. CDR1 SGHTA and CDR2 FQGTGA come from the germline V gene. The CDR3 sequence is 15 residues long. As DNA, the CDR3 is TGTGCCAGCAGCTCCGGACTAGCGGGAGCCGACGAGCAGTACTTC. Translated: CASSSGLAGADEQYF.

Concerning this clonotype itself: This may be a read error, as it is one base from a much larger clone. The chain has TRBV20-1 and TRBJ2-5; the D gene is possibly TRBD2 (6 bases). Germline CDR1 reads DFQATT; CDR2 reads SNEGSKA (reference sequence). Deletions cut 5 bases from V and 0 bases from J, with 13 bases between. The CDR3 is made up of 14 amino acids. The CDR3 sequence is CSAFAGPNQETQYF. The DNA of the CDR3 is TGCAGTGCTTTTGCGGGACCCAACCAAGAGACCCAGTACTTC.

This clonotype was found many times. V gene TRBV29-1 combines with J gene TRBJ2-7; no reliable D call. Trimming took 1 base from V and 3 from J, leaving 10 bases between them. Germline CDR1 and CDR2: SQVTM and ANQGSEA. CDR3 length equals 13 residues. CDR3 DNA sequence: TGCAGCGTTGAAGTTAACACCGACTACGAGCAGTACTTC. It yields the protein CSVEVNTDYEQYF.